The 21 T cell receptor beta chains presented below share a single source sample, sequenced in a study of blood T cell repertoires in COVID-19. Sequenced by immunoSEQ multiplex PCR; TCRdb stores in-frame clones only, minus some. The repertoire includes about 190,000 clones, around 80% of them detected once, and roughly 14% sits in the top ten. Sequenced material: peripheral blood. The receptors were sampled from a middle-aged man who had recovered from COVID-19.

The CDR3 sequence: CASMASLEQYF. CDR3 sequence (DNA): TGTGCCAGCATGGCATCCCTCGAGCAGTACTTC. V usage is TRBV28 and J usage is TRBJ2-7; D gene unclear. CDR3 length equals 11 residues. Germline loops: CDR1 MDHEN, CDR2 SYDVKM. V shed 7 bases and J shed 6 bases, with 10 bases lying between them.

CDR3 nucleotides: TGTGCCAGCTCACCGGGAGAGGGAGTGGGGGAGCAGTTCTTC. Residues: CASSPGEGVGEQFF. The chain combines TRBV18 with TRBJ2-1; D is possibly TRBD2 (5 bases). The V and J ends lost 3 bases and 10 bases respectively, with 16 bases between them. From germline, CDR1 is KGHSH and CDR2 LQKENI. This CDR3 contains 14 residues.

This rearrangement joins TRBV5-6 to TRBJ2-3, with D perhaps TRBD2 (5 bases). Per germline, CDR1 SGHDT and CDR2 YYEEEE. The V end lost 4 bases, the J end lost 8 bases, and 11 bases lay between the germline ends. The CDR3 has 12 amino acids. CDR3 in DNA: TGTGCCAGCAGCCCGATTGGAGGTACGCAGTATTTT. This translates into CASSPIGGTQYF.

This sequence joins TRBV24-1 and TRBJ2-3; 15 bases align to TRBD2. In germline, CDR1 is KGHDR, CDR2 SFDVKD. CDR3 size: 19 residues. Trimming took 4 bases from V and 5 from J; bases not matched to a gene: 12. In DNA form, the CDR3 reads TGTGCCACCAGTGACACAGGACTAGCGGGAGGGCCGACCCGAGATACGCAGTATTTT. Residues: CATSDTGLAGGPTRDTQYF.

The rearrangement uses TRBV7-2 and TRBJ2-5; 12 bases agree with TRBD2. Per the germline V gene, CDR1 is SGHTA and CDR2 is FQGNSA. The CDR3 is 17 residues long. With V trimmed by 1 base and J by 4 bases, 7 bases remained unmatched. CDR3 bases: TGTGCCAGCAGCTTAGTTCCACTAGCGGGAGGCCCAGAGACCCAGTACTTC. Translated, it gives CASSLVPLAGGPETQYF.

The CDR3 DNA is TGTGCCAGCAGCTTAAGTCTGGGGGGGCAAGAGACCCAGTACTTC. Protein sequence: CASSLSLGGQETQYF. The chain employs TRBV7-2 and TRBJ2-5, with 7 bases fitting TRBD2. The CDR3 consists of 15 residues. Germline-derived CDR1 and CDR2 are SGHTA and FQGNSA. Losses at the gene ends were 2 bases for V and 2 bases for J; bases not matched to a gene: 5.

V gene TRBV10-1 combines with J gene TRBJ2-3; 8 nucleotides align to TRBD1. There are 20 residues in the CDR3. Trimming removed 3 bases from V and 5 bases from J; junction bases left unmatched: 22. Germline V CDR1 and CDR2: WNHNN, SYGVQD (reference sequence). The CDR3 is CASSDKNTAGTGLIRDTQYF. DNA for the CDR3: TGCGCCAGCAGTGACAAAAATACTGCCGGGACAGGTTTAATCAGAGATACGCAGTATTTT.

The chain is built from TRBV9 and TRBJ1-2; 8 nucleotides align to TRBD1. This CDR3 comprises 17 residues. Germline assignment: CDR1 SGDLS and CDR2 YYNGEE. With V trimmed by 0 bases and J by 8 bases, 15 bases remained unmatched. CDR3: CASSVDINPSDREGYTF. The CDR3 DNA reads TGTGCCAGCAGCGTAGATATCAACCCCTCGGACAGGGAGGGCTACACCTTC.

The CDR3 region is CASSVSGNTGELFF. DNA for the CDR3: TGTGCCAGCAGCGTTAGCGGAAACACCGGGGAGCTGTTTTTT. V and J are TRBV9 and TRBJ2-2, with a weak D call TRBD2 (6 bases). Deletions cut 2 bases from V and 2 bases from J, with 7 bases between. The CDR3 sequence is 14 residues long. Per germline, CDR1 SGDLS and CDR2 YYNGEE.

The CDR3 region has the DNA TGTGCCAGCAGCTTATCGCTCAGAGAGACCCAGTACTTC. Its protein is CASSLSLRETQYF. This sequence joins TRBV7-2 and TRBJ2-5; no definite D call. Germline V gives CDR1 SGHTA, CDR2 FQGNSA. The CDR3 consists of 13 residues. Trimming left V 2 bases short and J 4 bases short, with 8 bases between.

The chain couples TRBV30 to TRBJ1-5; 9 bases are a match to TRBD1. Germline CDR1 reads GTSNPN; CDR2 reads SVGIG (reference sequence). The CDR3 spans 13 residues. Trimming cost V 8 bases and J 5 bases; bases outside gene matches: 7. CDR3 bases: TGTGCCACGGACAGGGGAAGGGATCAGCCCCAGCATTTT. Its protein product is CATDRGRDQPQHF.

The chain has TRBV4-1 and TRBJ1-5; D is possibly TRBD1 (5 bases). Deletions cut 4 bases from V and 0 bases from J, with 13 bases between. Germline CDR1 MGHRA, CDR2 YSYEKL. This CDR3 region has 16 residues. CDR3 region: CASSPWGLNSNQPQHF. The CDR3 DNA sequence: TGCGCCAGCAGCCCCTGGGGCCTTAATAGCAATCAGCCCCAGCATTTT.

This clone has only a few counts. This chain joins TRBV6-2 or TRBV6-3 and TRBJ2-2; perhaps TRBD2 as D (7 bases). V lost 2 bases to trimming and J lost 5 bases, with 12 bases between them. CDR1 is MNHEY, CDR2 SVGEGT, per germline. This CDR3 is built from 15 residues. This CDR3 reads CASSYRGGVTGELFF. The CDR3 DNA sequence: TGTGCCAGCAGTTACAGGGGGGGTGTTACCGGGGAGCTGTTTTTT.

This clone was recorded only once. The chain has TRBV28 and TRBJ2-1; weak D call: TRBD1 (6 bases). Deletions cut 4 bases from V and 8 bases from J, with 21 bases between. In germline, CDR1 is MDHEN, CDR2 SYDVKM. This CDR3 has 16 amino acids. The CDR3: CASSSTGMVLRDEQFF. CDR3 sequence (DNA): TGTGCCAGCAGTTCTACAGGGATGGTACTCCGAGATGAGCAGTTCTTC.

The chain joins TRBV27 to TRBJ2-7; 8 bases line up with TRBD2. The CDR3 extends over 13 amino acids. The germline CDR1 and CDR2 sequences are MNHEY and SMNVEV (reference sequence). Trimming removed 6 bases from V and 1 base from J; junction bases left unmatched: 2. CDR3: CASRRLASYEQYF. CDR3 DNA sequence: TGTGCCAGCAGAAGACTAGCGTCCTACGAGCAGTACTTC.

V gene TRBV30 combines with J gene TRBJ2-6, with D possibly being TRBD1 (5 bases). This CDR3 contains 18 residues. The V end lost 2 bases, the J end lost 1 base, and 18 bases lay between the germline ends. Germline CDR1 GTSNPN, CDR2 SVGIG (reference sequence). CDR3 region: CAWSYATGRRSGANVLTF. For the CDR3, the DNA is TGTGCCTGGAGTTACGCTACAGGTCGAAGATCTGGGGCCAACGTCCTGACTTTC.

The gene calls are TRBV18 and TRBJ2-7, with a weak D call TRBD1 (6 bases). The CDR3 is 14 residues long. CDR1 and CDR2 (germline): KGHSH, LQKENI. Trimming took off 4 bases at V and 5 bases at J, with 15 bases between the two ends. The CDR3 sequence is CASSLQGVRDEQYF. Here the CDR3 DNA reads TGTGCCAGCTCACTACAGGGTGTCCGGGACGAGCAGTACTTC.

CDR3 amino acids: CASGTGLHQPQHF. CDR3 sequence (DNA): TGTGCCAGTGGGACAGGTCTCCATCAGCCCCAGCATTTT. The V and J genes are TRBV19 and TRBJ1-5, with 8 bases that match TRBD1. The CDR3 sequence is 13 residues long. Germline V gene lookup returns CDR1 LNHDA and CDR2 SQIVND (reference sequence). Losses at the gene ends were 8 bases for V and 5 bases for J; bases not matched to a gene: 5.

CDR3 sequence: CASSLWQGIQETQYF. CDR3 sequence (DNA): TGTGCCAGCAGTTTATGGCAGGGGATCCAAGAGACCCAGTACTTC. This chain connects TRBV27 to TRBJ2-5, with D maybe TRBD1 (6 bases). Germline V CDR1 and CDR2: MNHEY, SMNVEV (reference sequence). The CDR3 is made up of 15 amino acids. Between the trimmed V and J ends, which lost 1 base and 1 base, there was a span of 10 bases.

This clone has ten or more counts. This chain links TRBV7-9 with TRBJ1-3; 9 nucleotides line up with TRBD1. The CDR3 is 18 residues long. Germline assignment: CDR1 SEHNR and CDR2 FQNEAQ (reference sequence). Germline trimming cut 3 bases from V and 0 bases from J; bases unmatched to any gene: 9. CDR3 bases: TGTGCCAGCAGCTTTCGGGACAGGGATCAGCTCTCTGGAAACACCATATATTTT. Translation gives CASSFRDRDQLSGNTIYF.

This rearrangement joins TRBV4-2 to TRBJ2-1, with D tentatively TRBD2 (5 bases). This CDR3 region has 20 residues. Per germline, CDR1 LGHNA and CDR2 YNFKEQ. V was cut by 5 bases and J by 0 bases, with 26 bases left in between. CDR3 residues: CASSFELLGFRESSYNEQFF. CDR3 DNA sequence: TGTGCCAGCAGCTTCGAGCTCTTAGGGTTTAGGGAGAGCTCCTACAATGAGCAGTTCTTC.